The source of this T cell receptor beta chain is a study of shared clonotypes between healthy human individuals (TCRdb year 2020). As for the study more broadly: The cohort comprised two women and a few men aged 18 to 49 years. To estimate repertoire size and how much clonotype sharing occurs between individuals, the study deeply sequenced the blood TCR repertoires of five healthy adults. Between about 0.8 and 9 billion PBMCs per donor were obtained by leukapheresis. To increase sequencing depth and limit assay-specific biases, different laboratories used diverse techniques to prepare libraries and sequence TCR repertoires.

V drops 2 bases and J drops 0 bases, leaving 11 bases in between. The CDR3 holds 15 amino acids from the cysteine to the phenylalanine. Only CDR3 DNA is held: 45 bases, read in frame from base 1. From a lookup of the germline V gene, CDR1 and CDR2 are SGHTA and FQGNSA. The donors were healthy, HIV-negative adults with no recently reported acute infections or vaccinations. All donors were Caucasian adults living in Nashville, Tennessee, USA. For unsorted samples, roughly 81 million PBMCs were counted and genomic DNA was extracted with the QIAamp DNA Blood Mini kit. Blood was collected by leukapheresis, and PBMCs were isolated by Ficoll-Histopaque density gradient centrifugation and then cryopreserved in liquid nitrogen vapor phase. Worth noting for this clone: The antigen it recognizes is unknown. No qualities accompany the bases; no much larger clone lies one base away.

TCR CDR3 regions were amplified from genomic DNA by multiplex PCR using the deep immunoSEQ assay. For each cell subset, the extracted genomic DNA was distributed evenly across all wells of several immunoSEQ 96-well plates, and each plate served as one replicate. For unsorted PBMC, approximately 0.3 ug of genomic DNA, equivalent to roughly 30,000 T cell genomes, went into each replicate PCR. Unsorted PBMC genomic DNA was sequenced across ten immunoSEQ deep assay plates. Purified libraries were quantified with a Qubit 3.0 fluorometer, sized on a Bioanalyzer 2100, and re-quantified with the KAPA Library Quantification kit. Each immunoSEQ 96-well plate was sequenced on its own single-read 150-cycle Illumina NextSeq 550 flow cell. On the authors' methods: Because only junctional sequences without quality scores were contained in the immunoSEQ output, filtering matching that applied to full-length reads could not be performed. To assign V/J genes and CDR3, sequences were annotated against IMGT germline references using PyIR, a Python wrapper for IgBLAST v1.9. Any read was removed if the V/J assignment was weak (E-value above 1e-6), the CDR3 was missing, or the read contained stop codons, out-of-frame junctions, or ambiguous translated residues. A V3J clonotype was defined by an identical inferred V gene, J gene, and CDR3 amino acid sequence. Percentage overlap between repertoires was computed as shared unique clonotypes divided by the size of the smaller repertoire. Three approaches were used to assess repertoire richness: RTK rarefaction, the Chao1 estimator, and Recon v2.1 estimates of unobserved clonotypes. TCRdb limited this immuneACCESS table to in-frame rearrangements with V and J called. A share of clones is missing; checked studies link under half to unresolved V genes, and the rest is unexplained. V, J and clone size were drawn from that table, and D and trimming were deduced from the DNA. The sample includes around 510,000 clones, with 70% to 80% observed a single time. The ten largest make up more than 10% of the sample.

Here is what the overall study found, with its caveats: Pairwise subsampling led to the expectation that sequencing depth would affect the degree of clonotype sharing among donors. The genetic and exposure-history diversity represented was limited by the small number of donors. Sampling was limited to blood, and TCR repertoires in tissue likely differ from TCR repertoires in blood.

The TCR comes from a woman aged 35 to 49 in good health. Some clones in this sample may be carry-over from other donors' samples. Recombination joined TRBV7-2 with TRBJ2-7, with no D gene named confidently. The specimen sequenced was PBMCs. The CDR3 protein is CASSLFSGSSYEQYF. The nucleotides read TGTGCCAGCAGCTTATTTTCAGGAAGCTCCTACGAGCAGTACTTC.